A single sample is the source of the 20 T cell receptor beta chains below, sequenced in a study of blood T cell repertoires in COVID-19. Only in-frame clones appear in the TCRdb table, and some are missing; sequencing was by immunoSEQ multiplex PCR. The sample lists 200,000 to 250,000 clones, around nine tenths occurring once. Material for sequencing was PBMCs or T cells enriched from blood (not recorded which). The receptors here all came from a woman under 40 who had been exposed to COVID-19.

This chain connects TRBV11-3 to TRBJ2-1, with TRBD2 as a possible D gene (5 bases). CDR1 is SGHNT, CDR2 YENEEA, per germline. With 1 base removed from V and 0 bases from J, the gap between germline ends came to 7 bases. The CDR3 runs 15 residues. The CDR3 DNA reads TGTGCCAGCAGCTTAGCGGGAAACTCCTACAATGAGCAGTTCTTC. It specifies CASSLAGNSYNEQFF.

The DNA of the CDR3 is TGTGCCTGGAGCACGGAGGGAGAGCAGTACTTC. It encodes CAWSTEGEQYF. This chain links TRBV30 with TRBJ2-7, with a tentative D call TRBD2 (6 bases). This CDR3 is 11 amino acids long. Germline-derived CDR1 and CDR2 are GTSNPN and SVGIG (reference sequence). Trimming shortened V by 3 bases and J by 7 bases, and 10 bases separated the two germline ends.

This chain joins TRBV4-1 and TRBJ2-3; no definite D call. The CDR3 totals 14 residues. Trimming took 2 bases from V and 0 from J, leaving 6 bases between them. The germline V gene has CDR1 MGHRA and CDR2 YSYEKL. The CDR3 nucleotides read TGCGCCAGCAGCCAAACAGTCAGCACAGATACGCAGTATTTT. The encoded protein is CASSQTVSTDTQYF.

The chain is built from TRBV27 and TRBJ1-2; 7 nucleotides agree with TRBD1. Per germline, CDR1 MNHEY and CDR2 SMNVEV (reference sequence). There are 14 residues in the CDR3. V gave up 4 bases and J gave up 5 bases; unmatched junction bases: 7. The CDR3 sequence is CASSSAQGGYGYTF. Written as DNA, the CDR3 is TGTGCCAGCAGTTCAGCTCAGGGGGGTTATGGCTACACCTTC.

The chain has TRBV7-3 and TRBJ2-1; TRBD2 agrees at 9 bases. Germline trimming cut 5 bases from V and 3 bases from J; bases unmatched to any gene: 8. Germline V gene sequence: CDR1 SGHTA, CDR2 FQGTGA. The CDR3 runs to 16 residues. The CDR3, as DNA: TGTGCCAGCAGCCGAAGCGGGGGGACTAGCTACAATGAGCAGTTCTTC. Its translation: CASSRSGGTSYNEQFF. The full variable domain, completed using reference TRBV7-3 and TRBJ2-1, is GAGVSQTPSNKVTEKGKYVELRCDPISGHTALYWYRQSLGQGPEFLIYFQGTGAADDSGLPNDRFFAVRPEGSVSTLKIQRTERGDSAVYLCASSRSGGTSYNEQFFGPGTRLTVL.

V is TRBV5-1 and J is TRBJ2-2; D is undetermined. This CDR3 is built from 14 residues. Trimming shortened V by 1 base and J by 1 base, and 5 bases separated the two germline ends. The germline gives CDR1 SGHRS, CDR2 YFSETQ. CDR3 nucleotides: TGCGCCAGCAGCTTGTCAATGAACACCGGGGAGCTGTTTTTT. Its translation is CASSLSMNTGELFF.

A single count supports this clone. CDR3 region: CASSWGLAGEGETQYF. The CDR3 DNA reads as TGCGCCAGCAGCTGGGGACTAGCGGGAGAGGGAGAGACCCAGTACTTC. The V call is TRBV5-1, the J call TRBJ2-5; 14 positions match TRBD2. V dropped 3 bases and J dropped 4; count of bases not matched to a gene: 5. From germline, CDR1 is SGHRS and CDR2 YFSETQ. The CDR3 contains 16 residues.

This clone has just one count. This chain uses TRBV15 with TRBJ2-2; TRBD2 matches 7 bases. The CDR3 runs 16 residues. Germline CDR1 is LNHNV and CDR2 is YYDKDF (reference sequence). Trimming removed 1 base from V and 0 bases from J; junction bases left unmatched: 2. The CDR3: CATSRVSGANTGELFF. The CDR3 coding sequence is TGTGCCACCAGCAGAGTGAGCGGGGCGAACACCGGGGAGCTGTTTTTT.

The chain combines TRBV6-4 with TRBJ1-6, with no clear D. The CDR3 has 13 residues. V lost 6 bases and J 3 bases, leaving 6 bases between the germline ends. Germline V CDR1 and CDR2: MRHNA, SNTAGT. CDR3 in DNA: TGTGCCAGCAGCCACAGCTATAATTCACCCCTCCACTTT. Amino acid sequence: CASSHSYNSPLHF.

The rearrangement links TRBV14 to TRBJ1-4, with D perhaps matching TRBD1 (5 bases). This CDR3 region has 17 residues. Trimming shortened V by 0 bases and J by 8 bases, and 19 bases separated the two germline ends. Germline V CDR1 and CDR2: SGHDN, FVKESK. The DNA for the CDR3 is TGTGCCAGCAGCCAAGACGCGGCCAGGCCACCAGGGGAAAAACTGTTTTTT. Residues: CASSQDAARPPGEKLFF.

The rearrangement joins TRBV30 to TRBJ2-4; D possibly corresponds to TRBD2 (7 bases). Trimming cost V 7 bases and J 11 bases, with 21 bases left between them. This CDR3 spans 13 amino acids. Germline V gene lookup returns CDR1 GTSNPN and CDR2 SVGIG (reference sequence). The CDR3 reads CALGGDTGTVQYF. DNA for the CDR3: TGTGCCTTAGGGGGGGATACAGGGACTGTTCAGTACTTC.

The rearrangement uses TRBV5-8 and TRBJ1-5, with D unclear. The CDR3 is 16 residues long. The germline V and J ends were trimmed by 3 bases and 1 base, with 14 bases remaining between them. CDR1 is SGHTS, CDR2 YDEGEE, per germline. The CDR3 DNA follows: TGTGCCAGCAGCTCGGGTCTAGGTAACAGCAATCAGCCCCAGCATTTT. Protein product: CASSSGLGNSNQPQHF.

The chain employs TRBV23-1 and TRBJ2-5; 13 nucleotides match TRBD2. TRBV23-1 is flagged as an ORF with uncertain function. The CDR3 extends over 16 amino acids. Unmatched junction bases numbered 5, after V lost 2 bases and J lost 5 bases. The CDR3 loop reads CASSQLPTSGGETQYF. The CDR3 region has the DNA TGCGCCAGCAGTCAACTCCCGACTAGCGGGGGGGAGACCCAGTACTTC.

The CDR3 DNA reads TGTGCCTGGAGTAAGATAGCGGGGGGATCCTACGAGCAGTACTTC. It yields the protein CAWSKIAGGSYEQYF. The chain employs TRBV30 and TRBJ2-7; 10 bases agree with TRBD2. V dropped 2 bases and J dropped 1; count of bases not matched to a gene: 5. The CDR3 has 15 amino acids. Germline assignment: CDR1 GTSNPN and CDR2 SVGIG (reference sequence).

The V call is TRBV20-1, the J call TRBJ1-1; 10 bases align to TRBD1. V shed 6 bases, J shed 8 bases, and the junction held 3 bases outside the gene matches. CDR3 size: 11 residues. CDR1 DFQATT and CDR2 SNEGSKA come from the germline V gene (reference sequence). The CDR3, as DNA: TGCAGTGCGAGGACAGGGGGGGAAGCTTTCTTT. It yields the protein CSARTGGEAFF.

This chain uses TRBV6-5 with TRBJ1-6; TRBD1 matches at 8 bases. The ends lost 6 bases at V and 12 bases at J; junction bases unmatched: 7. Per the germline V gene, CDR1 is MNHEY and CDR2 is SVGAGI. The CDR3 is 13 residues long. The CDR3 is CASSRQGRGPLHF. In DNA form, the CDR3 reads TGTGCCAGCAGCAGACAGGGGCGGGGACCCCTCCACTTT.

The chain is built from TRBV5-1 and TRBJ2-7, with TRBD2 matching over 8 bases. Germline CDR1 reads SGHRS; CDR2 reads YFSETQ. The CDR3 spans 15 residues. V lost 1 base and J lost 3; bases outside the gene matches: 6. The CDR3 protein is CASSLTSGSVYEQYF. CDR3 DNA sequence: TGCGCCAGCAGCTTGACTAGCGGTAGCGTCTACGAGCAGTACTTC.

This sequence joins TRBV19 and TRBJ1-5, with 8 bases that match TRBD1. There are 15 residues in the CDR3. Per the germline V gene, CDR1 is LNHDA and CDR2 is SQIVND (reference sequence). After removal of 6 bases from V and 7 bases from J, the junction contained 11 bases not matched to a gene. The CDR3 nucleotides are TGTGCCAGTAGCCTTATACAGGGGGATTTGCAGCCCCAGCATTTT. This codes for CASSLIQGDLQPQHF.

The chain uses TRBV19 and TRBJ2-6; TRBD2 might be the D (5 bases). V was trimmed by 3 bases and J by 1 base, leaving 10 bases between them. CDR3 length: 16 amino acids. The germline V gene has CDR1 LNHDA and CDR2 SQIVND (reference sequence). The CDR3 DNA sequence: TGTGCCAGTAGTATTCGCGGCGGGTCTGGGGCCAACGTCCTGACTTTC. Residues: CASSIRGGSGANVLTF.

J is TRBJ1-4 and V is TRBV6-6; tentatively, D is TRBD1 (5 bases). Trimming cost V 6 bases and J 0 bases, with 11 bases left between them. The CDR3 runs to 15 residues. CDR1 is MNHNY and CDR2 is SVGAGI in the germline V gene (reference sequence). CDR3 in DNA: TGTGCCAGCAGCCGTTCGACAGCAACTAATGAAAAACTGTTTTTT. Residues: CASSRSTATNEKLFF.